The clone carrying this T cell receptor beta chain showed up just once. Its antigen remains unknown. This entry is derived from a study of CD8+ T cells in alopecia areata. As for the study in general: In an open-label trial, patients got 5 to 10 mg tofacitinib twice daily. Treated patients received severity scores based on the percentage of scalp area affected. General observations from the study: Persistence of many expanded lesional clones was seen in scalp and blood during tofacitinib.

Between the trimmed V and J ends, which lost 1 base and 2 bases, there was a span of 5 bases. From germline, CDR1 is SQVTM and CDR2 ANQGSEA. The length of the CDR3 is 13 residues. TCR sequencing used cDNA made by reverse transcription of extracted RNA. Assay: immunoSEQ multiplex PCR; the TCRdb copy retains only in-frame clones and omits some. Among nearly 110,000 clones listed, 80% to 85% were seen once. Documented treatment: oral pan-JAK inhibitor, 5-10 mg twice daily. Researchers picked out CD4+ and CD8+ T cells from PBMCs by sorting. The sample here was CD8+ T cells sorted from blood, taken at week 24, from a patient treated with tofacitinib. The rearrangement joins TRBV29-1 to TRBJ2-2; D is uncertain. The TCR comes from a human donor with alopecia areata. The CDR3 region is CSVEGINTGELFF. CDR3 DNA sequence: TGCAGCGTTGAAGGGATTAACACCGGGGAGCTGTTTTTT.